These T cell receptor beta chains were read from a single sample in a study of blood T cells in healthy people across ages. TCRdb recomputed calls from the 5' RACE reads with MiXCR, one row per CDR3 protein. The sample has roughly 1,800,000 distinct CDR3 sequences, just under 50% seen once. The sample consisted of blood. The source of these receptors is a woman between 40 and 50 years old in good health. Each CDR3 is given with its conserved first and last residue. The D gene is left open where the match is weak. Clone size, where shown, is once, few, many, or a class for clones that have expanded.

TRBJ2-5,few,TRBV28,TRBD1,CASSSLLTGVAETQYF,TGTGCCAGCAGCTCATTACTCACAGGGGTAGCGGAGACCCAGTACTTC
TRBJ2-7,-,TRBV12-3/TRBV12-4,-,CASSLSEEQYF,TGTGCCAGCAGTTTATCGGAAGAGCAGTACTTC
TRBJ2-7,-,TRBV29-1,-,CSVEQGRLDEQYF,TGCAGCGTGGAACAGGGTCGGCTGGACGAGCAGTACTTC
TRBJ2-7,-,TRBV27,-,CASSFLRVGYEQYF,TGTGCCAGCAGTTTCCTCAGGGTCGGCTACGAGCAGTACTTC
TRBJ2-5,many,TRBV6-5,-,CASSGDLGETQYF,TGTGCCAGCAGTGGGGACTTGGGAGAGACCCAGTACTTC
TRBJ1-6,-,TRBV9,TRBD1,CAGSSQGGNSPLHF,TGTGCCGGCAGCTCACAGGGGGGGAATTCACCCCTCCACTTT
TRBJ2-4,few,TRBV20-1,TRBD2,CSASLAGGNIQYF,TGCAGTGCTTCCCTAGCGGGGGGAAACATTCAGTACTTC
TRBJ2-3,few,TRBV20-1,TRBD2,CSAMGSSGAYTDTQYF,TGCAGTGCTATGGGGAGTAGCGGGGCCTACACAGATACGCAGTATTTT
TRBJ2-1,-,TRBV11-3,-,CASSLDGSRLSGGSYNEQFF,TGTGCCAGCAGCTTGGACGGTTCCCGGTTGTCCGGGGGTTCCTACAATGAGCAGTTCTTC
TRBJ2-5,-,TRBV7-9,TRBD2,CANSPRLAGAQETQYF,TGTGCCAACAGCCCCCGGCTAGCGGGGGCTCAAGAGACCCAGTACTTC
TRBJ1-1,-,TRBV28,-,CASSLPPGGGTEAFF,TGTGCCAGCAGTTTACCTCCGGGGGGCGGCACTGAAGCTTTCTTT
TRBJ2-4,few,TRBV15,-,CATSRAEGRDRYF,TGTGCCACCAGCAGAGCTGAGGGGCGCGATCGGTACTTC
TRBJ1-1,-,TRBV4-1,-,CASSRSGGGLNTEAFF,TGCGCCAGCAGCCGGTCCGGGGGCGGGCTGAACACCGAAGCTTTCTTT
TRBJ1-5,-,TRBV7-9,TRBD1,CASSPGQGAMNQPQHF,TGTGCCAGCAGCCCAGGACAGGGGGCGATGAATCAGCCCCAGCATTTT
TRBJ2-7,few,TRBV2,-,CASSAGPTSYEQYF,TGTGCCAGCAGCGCGGGACCGACCTCCTACGAGCAGTACTTC
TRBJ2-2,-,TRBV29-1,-,CSVDSGNTGELFF,TGCAGCGTTGACAGTGGGAACACCGGGGAGCTGTTTTTT
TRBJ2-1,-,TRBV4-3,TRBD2,CASSPGTSGGAMNEQFF,TGCGCCAGCAGCCCCGGGACTAGCGGGGGGGCGATGAATGAGCAGTTCTTC
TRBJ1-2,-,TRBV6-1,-,CASSEALSPGYTF,TGTGCCAGCAGTGAAGCGCTGTCACCGGGCTACACCTTC
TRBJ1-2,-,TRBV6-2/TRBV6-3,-,CASSYSKTGSMHGYTF,TGTGCCAGCAGTTACTCGAAGACGGGTTCGATGCATGGCTACACCTTC
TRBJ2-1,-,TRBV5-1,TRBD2,CASSLGAGESNEQFF,TGCGCCAGCAGCTTGGGGGCGGGGGAGTCGAATGAGCAGTTCTTC
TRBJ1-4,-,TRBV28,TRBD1,CASSPIMPGQSREKLFF,TGCGCCAGCAGCCCGATAATGCCGGGACAGTCTAGGGAAAAACTGTTTTTT
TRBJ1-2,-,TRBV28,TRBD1,CASNSGGVRDGYTF,TGTGCCAGCAATTCAGGGGGCGTAAGGGACGGCTACACCTTC
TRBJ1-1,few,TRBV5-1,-,CASSRDGSPGTEAFF,TGCGCCAGCAGCCGGGACGGGTCCCCGGGGACTGAAGCTTTCTTT
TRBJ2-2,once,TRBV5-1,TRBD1,CASSPGQGYGGELFF,TGCGCCAGCAGCCCCGGACAGGGGTACGGCGGGGAGCTGTTTTTT
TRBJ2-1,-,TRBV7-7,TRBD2,CASSLATLAGGRGEQFF,TGTGCTAGCAGCTTAGCGACGTTAGCGGGGGGCCGGGGTGAGCAGTTCTTC
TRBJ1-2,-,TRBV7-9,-,CASSLELTTGGYTF,TGTGCCAGCAGCTTAGAACTGACGACGGGTGGCTACACCTTC
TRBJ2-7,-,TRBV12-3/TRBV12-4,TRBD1,CASSSPLDRGSEQYF,TGTGCCAGCAGTTCGCCCCTGGACAGGGGGAGCGAGCAGTACTTC
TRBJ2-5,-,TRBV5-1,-,CASSRVTGRETQYF,TGCGCCAGCAGCCGCGTCACAGGAAGAGAGACCCAGTACTTC
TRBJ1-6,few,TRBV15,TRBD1,CATSRKQGAGIFNSPLHF,TGTGCCACCAGCAGAAAACAGGGGGCGGGTATTTTTAATTCACCCCTCCACTTT
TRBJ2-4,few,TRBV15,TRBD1,CATSRPEQGAKNIQYF,TGTGCCACCAGCAGGCCCGAACAGGGGGCCAAAAACATTCAGTACTTC
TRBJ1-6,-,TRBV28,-,CASKDYDNSPLHF,TGTGCCAGCAAGGATTACGATAATTCACCCCTCCACTTT